What follows describes a single TCR beta chain. Only a few counts were recorded for this clone. Its specific antigen is unknown. Within one base of it there is no much larger clone, and no base qualities were kept. Participants in the prospective study were enrolled through a virtual design, were aged 18 to 89 years, and lived in roughly 25 United States geographic areas. Cohort assignment in the prospective study relied on participant-reported clinical history from a screening survey and a study questionnaire. ImmuneRACE Cohort 3 recovered participants were defined by two consecutive negative NP/OP PCR tests, healthcare professional clearance, or symptom resolution. In the prospective study, mobile phlebotomists collected whole blood, serum and a nasopharyngeal or oropharyngeal swab from each participant. Additional blood draws and questionnaires over an approximately 2-month period could optionally be provided by prospective study participants. Blood samples from the prospective study were shipped frozen or at room temperature prior to DNA extraction.

These data belong to a study of blood T cell repertoires in COVID-19 (dated by TCRdb to the early 2020s). In terms of the full investigation: The collaborator samples originated in the United States, Italy and Spain and spanned the acute and convalescent phases of COVID-19. The prospective study material was composed of cDNA or gDNA derived from T cells, B-cell-depleted T cells, or PBMCs. Nearly every sample came with metadata listing a de-identified subject ID, COVID-19 status, age in years and sex. The dataset comprised deeply sampled blood TCRbeta repertoires from subjects exposed to, actively infected with, or recovered from COVID-19. A freely available public database, intended as a resource for researchers studying the immune response to SARS-CoV-2, is where the repertoires were released. Where available, HLA class I and class II types were taken from metadata supplied by the sample provider and were not determined by assay-based typing. Samples were obtained from the ongoing ImmuneRACE study (first 160 participants) and from 1,254 subjects provided by 6 global collaborators.

The V end loses 2 bases and the J end loses 3 bases, and a stretch of 20 bases separates them. The CDR3 goes from the cysteine to the phenylalanine over 18 residues. Just the 54-base CDR3 DNA is kept, in frame starting at base 1. CDR1 and CDR2 were assigned from the germline V gene (reference sequence) as WNHNN and SYGVQD. General study outcomes and caveats: The quantity of clinical and demographic metadata differed by source and by participant and was supplied without curation.

The immunoSEQ Assay, a bias-controlled multiplex PCR, was used to amplify TCRbeta CDR3 regions from genomic DNA. The original methods were these. The number of nucleated cells in each sample was estimated by amplification of reference gene primers within the assay. To quantify the absolute abundance of each unique TCRbeta CDR3 rearrangement, sequence reads were collapsed and filtered. For each sample, productive Simpson clonality was calculated as the square root of Simpson's diversity index across productive rearrangements. What TCRdb holds here is the immuneACCESS table cut down to in-frame rearrangements. Part of the clones is not present; checked against another copy, under half of the missing clones reflect an unresolved V gene, and the others are unexplained. For V, J and clone size, that table is used; D and trimming come from the DNA. The sample includes about 170,000 clones, with over 80% observed a single time. Around 4.3% of the sample belongs to the ten largest clones.

This TCR derives from a woman aged 45 to 65 who had recovered from COVID-19. The V gene is TRBV10-1 and the J gene is TRBJ1-3, with no confidently assigned D gene. The sequencing input was PBMCs or T cells enriched from blood (not recorded which). The sequenced DNA is TGCGCCAGCAGTGAGCCCCCAACGATTTTCGGAGGTGGAAACACCATATATTTT. Translated, it reads CASSEPPTIFGGGNTIYF.